Listed below are T cell receptor beta chains from one sample, sequenced in a study of T cell repertoires in ileal Crohn's disease. The table came from immunoSEQ multiplex PCR; TCRdb's copy has only in-frame clones and leaves some out. The profile covers some 6,000 clones, with approximately 80% appearing a single time and 42% taken by the ten largest. The source material was ileal tissue. Receptor source: an adult with Crohn's disease. The CDR3 runs from the conserved cysteine through the conserved F or W.

v_call	j_call	cdr3_aa
TRBV29-1	TRBJ1-1	CSVRGGLPEAFF
TRBV6-5	TRBJ1-2	CASRLFGTGNGYTF
TRBV2	TRBJ1-1	CASSGQAMNTEAFF
TRBV6-6	TRBJ1-1	CASRDRGASTEAFF
TRBV18	TRBJ2-1	CASSPGQGFDNEQFF
TRBV5-6	TRBJ2-7	CASSLNPQGSYEQYF
TRBV5-1	TRBJ1-2	CASSLGGAGGGGIYGYTF
TRBV5-4	TRBJ1-1	CASSGGTRAEAFF
TRBV5-1	TRBJ2-3	CASSLAIAGNPPGTDTQYF
TRBV27	TRBJ2-7	CASSLSSDSYEQYF
TRBV27	TRBJ1-6	CASSSRGVNNSPLHF
TRBV6-5	TRBJ1-5	CASRGQGAANQPQHF
TRBV19	TRBJ2-6	CASKIQSGANVLTF
TRBV28	TRBJ1-2	CASSFPGQGDYGYTF
TRBV9	TRBJ2-5	CASSKQGARSGETQYF
TRBV6-4	TRBJ2-3	CASSATSGSTDTQYF
TRBV5-1	TRBJ2-7	CASRALAGETYEQYF
TRBV19	TRBJ2-3	CASSMSGGDTQYF
TRBV30	TRBJ2-1	CAWSPYRGTGNEQFF
TRBV30	TRBJ1-6	CALTNTRNGNSPLHF
TRBV10-3	TRBJ1-3	CAISDREHSGNTIYF
TRBV27	TRBJ2-2	CASSLGDSTGELFF
TRBV5-4	TRBJ1-1	CASSWGRGSITEAFF
TRBV2	TRBJ1-2	CASSEIVRGGYTF
TRBV9	TRBJ2-3	CASSANRGLGGTDTQYF
TRBV10-2	TRBJ1-1	CASSATENTEAFF
TRBV7-9	TRBJ1-2	CASRPDSAAYGYTF
TRBV27	TRBJ2-7	CASSSGPYEQYF
TRBV29-1	TRBJ2-3	CSVTGTTDTQYF
TRBV6-1	TRBJ1-2	CASSERLVSYGYTF
TRBV9	TRBJ2-5	CASSVEGILAGQETQYF
TRBV18	TRBJ2-3	CASSPAENRGRSTDTQYF
TRBV29-1	TRBJ2-7	CSVWTGTYEQYF
TRBV7-9	TRBJ2-5	CASSGEGETQYF
TRBV7-6	TRBJ2-1	CASSFTGTSNEQFF
TRBV14	TRBJ2-1	CASSRFSSNEQFF
TRBV29-1	TRBJ2-2	CSVGTGDRVWRGAVF
TRBV6-5	TRBJ1-2	CASSYDLYGYTF
TRBV18	TRBJ2-1	CASSPPIPGTKAYNEQFF
TRBV7-2	TRBJ1-2	CASSQTSTVNYGYTF
TRBV2	TRBJ2-5	CASKGSDRQTQYF
TRBV5-4	TRBJ1-1	CASSRPIQGSEAFF
TRBV5-1	TRBJ2-3	CASRSRSGTDTQYF
TRBV27	TRBJ2-7	CASSLSSLAVAGEGSEQYF
TRBV9	TRBJ2-3	CASSSRGSTDTQYF
TRBV19	TRBJ1-1	CASSGPQLWNTEAFF
TRBV11-2	TRBJ1-1	CASSFITGDWEQAFF
TRBV7-9	TRBJ2-7	CASSLGGPYEQYF
TRBV7-9	TRBJ1-5	CASSSGQGNQPQHF
TRBV2	TRBJ1-3	CASSGDSGNTIYF
TRBV7-9	TRBJ2-7	CASSLEGPSEQYF
TRBV9	TRBJ2-1	CASSVEGHTYNEQFF
TRBV5-1	TRBJ2-7	CASSWDSAPTYEQYF
TRBV27	TRBJ1-5	CASSFGTGRRNQPQHF
TRBV19	TRBJ2-7	CASSIRGQGGTYEQYF